This TCR beta chain stems from a study of T cell repertoires in cytomegalovirus infection. Overall study context: Based on public TCR beta signatures, there were indications of CMV infection and of a matching HLA type.

Via MiXCR, TCRdb re-called the reads, giving one row per CDR3 protein. The sample shows around 500,000 distinct CDR3 sequences, about 42% of them seen only once. CDR1 is MNHNS and CDR2 is SASEGT in the germline V gene. Trimming took 6 bases from V and 5 from J, leaving 13 bases between them. The CDR3 has 13 residues. The study, taken as a whole, reports: Public TCR beta family frequency separated CMV-and-HLA carriers, including in an independent cohort.

With regard to this clonotype: Its antigen remains unknown.

This chain joins TRBV6-1 and TRBJ1-1; a weak D match, TRBD1 (5 bases). This receptor was identified in a human donor in good health (CMV status not recorded). Some clones in this sample may be carry-over from other donors' samples. Source: cultured PBMCs, taken from culture after CMV antigen stimulation. CDR3 DNA sequence: TGTGCCAGCAGGGGGGTGGGGAGAACTGAAGCTTTCTTT. Translation gives CASRGVGRTEAFF.